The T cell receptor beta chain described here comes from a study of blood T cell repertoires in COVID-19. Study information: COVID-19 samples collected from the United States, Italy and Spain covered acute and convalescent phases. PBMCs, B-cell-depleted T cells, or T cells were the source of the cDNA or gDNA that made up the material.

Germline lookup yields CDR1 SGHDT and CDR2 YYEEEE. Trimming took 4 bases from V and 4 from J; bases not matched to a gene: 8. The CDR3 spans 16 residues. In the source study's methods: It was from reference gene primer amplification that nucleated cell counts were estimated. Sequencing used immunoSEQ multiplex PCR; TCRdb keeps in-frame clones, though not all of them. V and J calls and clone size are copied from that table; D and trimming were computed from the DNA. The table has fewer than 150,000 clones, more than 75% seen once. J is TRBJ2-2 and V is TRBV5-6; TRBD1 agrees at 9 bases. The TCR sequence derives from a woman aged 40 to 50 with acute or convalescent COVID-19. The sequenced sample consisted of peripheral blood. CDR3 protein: CASSLGTGRFTGELFF. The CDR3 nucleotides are TGTGCCAGCAGCCTGGGGACAGGGAGGTTCACCGGGGAGCTGTTTTTT.